This TCR beta chain appears in the sequencing data of a study of T cell responses to AZD1222 COVID-19 vaccine (dated by TCRdb to the early 2020s). Context from the whole study: AZD1222 recipients given second doses at about 4 weeks or at about 12 weeks were pooled, since spike-specific TCR depth and breadth were not found to differ between the two schedules. A total of around 240 trial participants underwent TCR sequencing, of whom about 200 had received two doses of AZD1222 and about 25 had received two doses of the MenACWY control vaccine. Enrollment into the trials was organized by age into subgroups of 18-55, 56-69 and 70-plus years, and those subgroups contained roughly 150, 30 and 60 TCR-sequenced participants, respectively. What the research found in general, with its limitations: In the small 56-69-year group, the increase in depth fell short of significance, most likely because of low power. Participants were mostly white British and included more females than males, and it was suggested by the authors that clonal diversity may have been underestimated. Epitopes outside the regions mutated in the B.1.351 and B.1.1.7 variants were reportedly recognized by nearly half of the unique spike-specific TCRs. CD4 TCRs associated with the vaccine covered the entire spike protein, and the dominant responses were in regions 160-218 and 743-854. A significant rise in spike-specific TCR breadth and depth was observed after two AZD1222 doses relative to day 0 and relative to MenACWY recipients. Conclusions about previously exposed vaccinees were limited because only five to seven AZD1222 recipients were SARS-CoV-2 seropositive at baseline. Because no day 14 peak-response samples were available, repertoires were characterized only after the peak T cell response.

After removal of 6 bases from V and 6 bases from J, the junction retains 3 bases not matched to a gene. The CDR3 starts with the cysteine, ends with the phenylalanine, and has 13 residues. The retained sequence is limited to the CDR3, 39 bases, with the frame set at the first base. CDR1 SGHTA and CDR2 FQGTGA are derived from the germline V gene. The CDR3 regions of human TCRbeta chains were analyzed by immunosequencing. In the source study's methods: Repertoire TCRs were checked for matches against a reference library of SARS-CoV-2-specific TCRs that had been generated using the MIRA antigen-specificity platform. Breadth meant the fraction of unique TCRs that were SARS-CoV-2-associated, whereas depth meant the fraction of total T cells that were SARS-CoV-2-associated. Using the MIRA data, each spike-specific TCR was mapped to the spike region that the TCR reacts to and placed in a CD4 or CD8 class. Log10-transformed breadth and depth values were compared by one-way ANOVA with Sidak's multiple comparisons tests. The clones in this table, taken by TCRdb from immuneACCESS, are in-frame only. Not every clone is retained; where verified, under half of the shortfall comes from an unresolved V gene, and the cause of the rest is unknown. Clone size and V and J calls were adopted from that table, with D and trimming inferred from the DNA. This sample lists more than 70,000 clones; about 85% were detected once. The ten biggest clones cover roughly an eighth of the sample.

Regarding this clone: Its recognized antigen is unknown. Base qualities are not at hand, and no much larger clone is one base apart.

Per the publication, the time point label means: baseline before first vaccination. Samples from vaccinated people were obtained from the UK trials COV001 and COV002, which included a single-blind randomized controlled phase 2/3 trial of AZD1222 (ChAdOx1 nCoV-19) in healthy adults. For TCRbeta chain sequencing, PBMC samples were collected from trial participants at day 0 and at day 28 after the second dose. The clonotype comes from an adult in good health. The sequence joins TRBV7-3 to TRBJ2-1; the junction holds 9 bases that match TRBD2. The sequences come from peripheral blood, collected on day 0 of AZD1222 vaccination. The sequenced DNA is TGTGCCAGCAGATTGACTAGCGGCAATGAGCAGTTCTTC. It is translated as CASRLTSGNEQFF.